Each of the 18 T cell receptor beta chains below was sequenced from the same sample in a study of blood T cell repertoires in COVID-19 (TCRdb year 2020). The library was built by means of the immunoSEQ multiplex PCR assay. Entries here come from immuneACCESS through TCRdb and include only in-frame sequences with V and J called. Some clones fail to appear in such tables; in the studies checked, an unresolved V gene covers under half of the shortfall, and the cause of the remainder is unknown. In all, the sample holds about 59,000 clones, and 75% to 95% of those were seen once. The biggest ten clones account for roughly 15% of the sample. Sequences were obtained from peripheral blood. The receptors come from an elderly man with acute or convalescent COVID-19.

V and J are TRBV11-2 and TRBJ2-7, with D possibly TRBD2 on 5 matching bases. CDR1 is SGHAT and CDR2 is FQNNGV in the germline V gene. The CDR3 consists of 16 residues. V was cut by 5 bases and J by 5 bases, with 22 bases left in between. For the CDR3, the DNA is TGTGCCAGCAGCCGGGATGGCGGCTACCGAGGAAACGAGCAGTACTTC. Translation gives CASSRDGGYRGNEQYF. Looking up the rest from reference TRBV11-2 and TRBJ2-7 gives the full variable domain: EAGVAQSPRYKIIEKRQSVAFWCNPISGHATLYWYQQILGQGPKLLIQFQNNGVVDDSQLPKDRFSAERLKGVDSTLKIQPAKLEDSAVYLCASSRDGGYRGNEQYFGPGTRLTVT.

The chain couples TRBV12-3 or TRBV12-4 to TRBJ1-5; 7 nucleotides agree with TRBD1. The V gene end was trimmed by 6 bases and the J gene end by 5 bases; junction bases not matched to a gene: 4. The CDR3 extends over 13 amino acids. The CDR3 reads CASSRDRDQPQHF. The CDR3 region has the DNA TGTGCCAGCAGCCGTGACAGGGATCAGCCCCAGCATTTT.

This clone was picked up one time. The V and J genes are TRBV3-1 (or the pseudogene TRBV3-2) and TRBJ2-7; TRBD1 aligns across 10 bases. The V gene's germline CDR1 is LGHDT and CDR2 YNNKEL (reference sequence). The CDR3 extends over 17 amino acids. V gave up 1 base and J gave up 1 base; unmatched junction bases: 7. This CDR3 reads CASSQGRQGAGSYEQYF. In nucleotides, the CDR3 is TGTGCCAGCAGCCAAGGGCGACAGGGGGCGGGATCCTACGAGCAGTACTTC.

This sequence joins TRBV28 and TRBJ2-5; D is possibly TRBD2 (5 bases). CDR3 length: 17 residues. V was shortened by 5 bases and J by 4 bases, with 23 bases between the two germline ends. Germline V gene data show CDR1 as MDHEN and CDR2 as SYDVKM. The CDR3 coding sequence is TGTGCCAGCAGTCTCGGGGTCCGGAGGTCACGGGCAGAGACCCAGTACTTC. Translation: CASSLGVRRSRAETQYF.

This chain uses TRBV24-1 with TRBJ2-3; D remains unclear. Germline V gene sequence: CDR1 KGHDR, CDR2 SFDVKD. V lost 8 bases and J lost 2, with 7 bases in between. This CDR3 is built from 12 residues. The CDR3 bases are TGTGCCACCAAAGACTCCACAGATACGCAGTATTTT. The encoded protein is CATKDSTDTQYF.

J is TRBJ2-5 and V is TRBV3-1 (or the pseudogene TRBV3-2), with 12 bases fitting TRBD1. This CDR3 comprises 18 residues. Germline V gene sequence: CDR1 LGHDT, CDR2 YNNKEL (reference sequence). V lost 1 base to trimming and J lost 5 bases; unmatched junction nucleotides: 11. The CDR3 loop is CASSQAFPRDRGPETQYF. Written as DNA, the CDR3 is TGTGCCAGCAGCCAAGCGTTTCCCCGGGACAGGGGGCCGGAGACCCAGTACTTC.

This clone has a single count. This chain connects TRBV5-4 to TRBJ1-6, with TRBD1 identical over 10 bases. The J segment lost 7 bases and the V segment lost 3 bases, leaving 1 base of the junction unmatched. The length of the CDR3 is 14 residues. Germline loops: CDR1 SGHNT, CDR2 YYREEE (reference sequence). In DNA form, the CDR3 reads TGTGCCAGCAGCTCGGACAGGGGGAATTCACCCCTCCACTTT. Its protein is CASSSDRGNSPLHF. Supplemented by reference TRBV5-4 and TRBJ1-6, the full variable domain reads ETGVTQSPTHLIKTRGQQVTLRCSSQSGHNTVSWYQQALGQGPQFIFQYYREEENGRGNFPPRFSGLQFPNYSSELNVNALELDDSALYLCASSSDRGNSPLHFGNGTRLTVT.

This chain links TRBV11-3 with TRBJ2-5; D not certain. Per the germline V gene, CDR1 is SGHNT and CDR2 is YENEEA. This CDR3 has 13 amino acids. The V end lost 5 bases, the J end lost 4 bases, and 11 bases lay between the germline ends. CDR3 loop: CASSPTGGETQYF. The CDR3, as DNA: TGTGCCAGCAGCCCTACTGGCGGAGAGACCCAGTACTTC.

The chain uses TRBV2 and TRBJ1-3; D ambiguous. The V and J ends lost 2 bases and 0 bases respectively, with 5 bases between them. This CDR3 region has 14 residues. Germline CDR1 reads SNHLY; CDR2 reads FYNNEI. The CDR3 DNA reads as TGTGCCAGCAGTGAAAACTACTCTGGAAACACCATATATTTT. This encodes CASSENYSGNTIYF.

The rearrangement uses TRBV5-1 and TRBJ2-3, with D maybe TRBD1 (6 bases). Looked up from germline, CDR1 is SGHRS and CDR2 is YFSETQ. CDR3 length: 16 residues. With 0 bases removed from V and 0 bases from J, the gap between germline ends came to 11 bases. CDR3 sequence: CASSLGDRLSTDTQYF. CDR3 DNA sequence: TGCGCCAGCAGCTTGGGCGACAGGCTAAGCACAGATACGCAGTATTTT.

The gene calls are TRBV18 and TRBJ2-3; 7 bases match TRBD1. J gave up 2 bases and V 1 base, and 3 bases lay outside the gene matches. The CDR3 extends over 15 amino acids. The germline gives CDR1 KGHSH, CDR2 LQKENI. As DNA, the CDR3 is TGTGCCAGCTCACCACAGGGGGCGCACACAGATACGCAGTATTTT. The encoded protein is CASSPQGAHTDTQYF.

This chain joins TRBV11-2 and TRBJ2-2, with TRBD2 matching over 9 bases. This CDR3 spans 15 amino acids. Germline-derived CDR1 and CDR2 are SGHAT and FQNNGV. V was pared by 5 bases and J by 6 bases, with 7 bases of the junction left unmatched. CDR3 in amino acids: CASSQLAGRAGELFF. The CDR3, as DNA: TGTGCCAGCAGCCAACTAGCGGGCCGAGCCGGGGAGCTGTTTTTT.

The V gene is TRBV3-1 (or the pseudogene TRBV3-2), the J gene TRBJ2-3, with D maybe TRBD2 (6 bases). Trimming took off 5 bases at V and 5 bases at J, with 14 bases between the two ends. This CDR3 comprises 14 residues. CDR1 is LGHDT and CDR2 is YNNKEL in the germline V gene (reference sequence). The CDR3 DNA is TGTGCCAGCAGCACGGGACTCCTGGGAGATACGCAGTATTTT. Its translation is CASSTGLLGDTQYF.

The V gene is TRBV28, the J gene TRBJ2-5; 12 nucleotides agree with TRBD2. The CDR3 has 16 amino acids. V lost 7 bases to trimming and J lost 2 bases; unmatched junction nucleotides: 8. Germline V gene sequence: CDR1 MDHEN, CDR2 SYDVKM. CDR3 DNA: TGTGCCAGCACCGACCGGCTAGCGGGGGGGCAAGAGACCCAGTACTTC. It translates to CASTDRLAGGQETQYF. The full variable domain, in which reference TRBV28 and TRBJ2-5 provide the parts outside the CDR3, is DVKVTQSSRYLVKRTGEKVFLECVQDMDHENMFWYRQDPGLGLRLIYFSYDVKMKEKGDIPEGYSVSREKKERFSLILESASTNQTSMYLCASTDRLAGGQETQYFGPGTRLLVL.

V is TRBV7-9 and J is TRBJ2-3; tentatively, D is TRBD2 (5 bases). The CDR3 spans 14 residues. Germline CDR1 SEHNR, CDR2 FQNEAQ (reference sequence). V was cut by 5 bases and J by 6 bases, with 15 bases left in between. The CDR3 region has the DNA TGTGCCAGCAGCCCCCTCGCGGGTGTGGATACGCAGTATTTT. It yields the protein CASSPLAGVDTQYF.

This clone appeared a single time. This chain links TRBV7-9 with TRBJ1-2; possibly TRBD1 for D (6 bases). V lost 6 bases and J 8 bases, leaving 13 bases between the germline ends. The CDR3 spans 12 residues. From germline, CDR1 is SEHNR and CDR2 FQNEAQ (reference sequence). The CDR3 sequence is CASRGAQGGYTF. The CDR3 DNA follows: TGTGCCAGCAGGGGGGCCCAGGGCGGCTACACCTTC.

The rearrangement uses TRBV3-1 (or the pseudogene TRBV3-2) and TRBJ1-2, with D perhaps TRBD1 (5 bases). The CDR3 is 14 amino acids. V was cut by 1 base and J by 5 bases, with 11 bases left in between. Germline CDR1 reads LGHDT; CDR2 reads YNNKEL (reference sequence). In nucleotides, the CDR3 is TGTGCCAGCAGCCAAGCTCCAGGGTGGTATGGCTACACCTTC. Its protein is CASSQAPGWYGYTF.

This chain's CDR3 is CASSQDRGLAGELFF. The CDR3 nucleotides are TGTGCCAGCAGCCAGGATAGGGGGCTGGCCGGGGAGCTGTTTTTT. The genes are TRBV4-2 and TRBJ2-2; TRBD1 aligns across 7 bases. The CDR3 has 15 residues. The germline V gene has CDR1 LGHNA and CDR2 YNFKEQ. V lost 3 bases to trimming and J lost 6 bases; unmatched junction nucleotides: 7.